This TCR beta chain was documented in a study of regulatory dendritic cells for organ transplantation. Sequencing used immunoSEQ multiplex PCR; TCRdb keeps in-frame clones, though not all of them. The sample includes around 29,000 clones, around 82% of them seen just once. The trim removed 3 bases at V and 5 bases at J, leaving 9 bases unmatched. Looked up from germline, CDR1 is SGHRS and CDR2 is YFSETQ. CDR3 size: 15 residues. The sequenced sample consisted of naive CD8+ T cells from blood. Subset here: CD45RA+ naive T cells. This receptor was identified in a human donor in good health. V gene TRBV5-1 combines with J gene TRBJ2-5; 8 nucleotides agree with TRBD2. CDR3 sequence reads: CASSSPGGGLETQYF. The DNA for the CDR3 is TGCGCCAGCAGCTCCCCGGGAGGGGGATTGGAGACCCAGTACTTC.